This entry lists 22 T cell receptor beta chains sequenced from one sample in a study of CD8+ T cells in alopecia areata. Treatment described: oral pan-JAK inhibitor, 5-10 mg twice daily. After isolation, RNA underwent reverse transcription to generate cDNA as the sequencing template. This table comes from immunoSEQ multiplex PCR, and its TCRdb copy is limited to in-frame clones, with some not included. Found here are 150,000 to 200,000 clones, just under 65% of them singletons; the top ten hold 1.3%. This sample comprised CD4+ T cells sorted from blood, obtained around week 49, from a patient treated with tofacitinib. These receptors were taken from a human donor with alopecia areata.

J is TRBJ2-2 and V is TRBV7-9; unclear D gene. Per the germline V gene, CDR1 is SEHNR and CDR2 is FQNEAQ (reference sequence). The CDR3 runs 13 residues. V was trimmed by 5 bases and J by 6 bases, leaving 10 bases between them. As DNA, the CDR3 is TGTGCCAGCAGCCTAAGTCAGCCCGGGGAGCTGTTTTTT. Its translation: CASSLSQPGELFF.

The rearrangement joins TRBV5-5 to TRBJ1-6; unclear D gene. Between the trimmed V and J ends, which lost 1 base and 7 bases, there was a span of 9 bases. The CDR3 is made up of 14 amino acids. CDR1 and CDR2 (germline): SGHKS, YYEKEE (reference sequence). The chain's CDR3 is CASSLTTDNSPLHF. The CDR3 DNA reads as TGTGCCAGCAGCTTGACAACAGACAATTCACCCCTCCACTTT.

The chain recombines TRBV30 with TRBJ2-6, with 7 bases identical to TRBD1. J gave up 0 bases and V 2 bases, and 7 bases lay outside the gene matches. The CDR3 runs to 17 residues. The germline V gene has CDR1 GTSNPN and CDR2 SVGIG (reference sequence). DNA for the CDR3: TGTGCCTGGAGTCGACAGGGAGCCACCTCTGGGGCCAACGTCCTGACTTTC. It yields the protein CAWSRQGATSGANVLTF.

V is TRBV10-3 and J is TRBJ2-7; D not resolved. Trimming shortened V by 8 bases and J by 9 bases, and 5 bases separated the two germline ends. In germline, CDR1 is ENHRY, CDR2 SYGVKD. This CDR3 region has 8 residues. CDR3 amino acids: CAIAGQYF. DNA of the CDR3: TGTGCCATCGCAGGGCAGTACTTC.

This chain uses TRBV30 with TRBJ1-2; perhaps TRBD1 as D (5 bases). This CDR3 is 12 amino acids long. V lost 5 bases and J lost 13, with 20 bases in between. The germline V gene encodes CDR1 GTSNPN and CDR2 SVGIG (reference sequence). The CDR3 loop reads CAWAPAPTVPTF. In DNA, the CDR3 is TGTGCCTGGGCCCCTGCCCCGACAGTCCCCACCTTC.

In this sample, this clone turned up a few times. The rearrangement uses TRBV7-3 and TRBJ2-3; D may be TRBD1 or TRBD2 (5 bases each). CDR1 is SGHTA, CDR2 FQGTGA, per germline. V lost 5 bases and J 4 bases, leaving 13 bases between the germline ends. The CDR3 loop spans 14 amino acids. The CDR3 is CASSPGMGADTQYF. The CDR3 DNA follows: TGTGCCAGCAGCCCCGGGATGGGGGCAGATACGCAGTATTTT.

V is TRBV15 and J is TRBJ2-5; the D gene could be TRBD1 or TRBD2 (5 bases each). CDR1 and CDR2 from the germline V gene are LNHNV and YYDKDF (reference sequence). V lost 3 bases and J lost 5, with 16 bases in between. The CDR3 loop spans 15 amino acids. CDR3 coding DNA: TGTGCCACCAGCAGGGGTGACAGAGGGTTTGAGACCCAGTACTTC. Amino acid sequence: CATSRGDRGFETQYF. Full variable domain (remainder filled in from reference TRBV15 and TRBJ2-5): DAMVIQNPRYQVTQFGKPVTLSCSQTLNHNVMYWYQQKSSQAPKLLFHYYDKDFNNEADTPDNFQSRRPNTSFCFLDIRSPGLGDTAMYLCATSRGDRGFETQYFGPGTRLLVL.

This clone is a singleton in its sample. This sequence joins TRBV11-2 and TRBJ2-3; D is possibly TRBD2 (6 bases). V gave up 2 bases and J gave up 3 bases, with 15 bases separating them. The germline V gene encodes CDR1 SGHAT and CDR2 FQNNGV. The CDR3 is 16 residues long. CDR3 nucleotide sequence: TGTGCCAGCAGCTTATTGGTCTCCGGAGGGACAGATACGCAGTATTTT. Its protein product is CASSLLVSGGTDTQYF.

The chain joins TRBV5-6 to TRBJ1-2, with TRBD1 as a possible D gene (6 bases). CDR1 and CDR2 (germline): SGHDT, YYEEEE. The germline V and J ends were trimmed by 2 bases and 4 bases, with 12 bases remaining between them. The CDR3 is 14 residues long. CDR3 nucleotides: TGTGCCAGCAGCTTAGCAGGGGACGGCTATGGCTACACCTTC. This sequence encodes CASSLAGDGYGYTF.

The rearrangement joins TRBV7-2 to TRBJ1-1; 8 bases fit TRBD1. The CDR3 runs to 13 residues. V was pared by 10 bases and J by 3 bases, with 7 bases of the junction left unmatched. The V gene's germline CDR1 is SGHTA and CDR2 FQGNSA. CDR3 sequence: CATLSDRDTEAFF. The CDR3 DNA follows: TGTGCCACCCTTTCGGACAGGGACACTGAAGCTTTCTTT.

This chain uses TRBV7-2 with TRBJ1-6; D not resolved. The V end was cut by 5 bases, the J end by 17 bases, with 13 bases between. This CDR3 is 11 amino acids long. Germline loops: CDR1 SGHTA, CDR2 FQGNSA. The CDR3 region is CASSRGSNFHF. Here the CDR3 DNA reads TGTGCCAGCAGCCGCGGATCCAATTTCCACTTT.

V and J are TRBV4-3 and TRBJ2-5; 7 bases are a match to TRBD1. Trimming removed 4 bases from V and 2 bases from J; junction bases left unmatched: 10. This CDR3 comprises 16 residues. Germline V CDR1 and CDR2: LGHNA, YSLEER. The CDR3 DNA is TGCGCCAGCAGCCCAGGCTGGACAGGTCGGCAAGAGACCCAGTACTTC. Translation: CASSPGWTGRQETQYF.

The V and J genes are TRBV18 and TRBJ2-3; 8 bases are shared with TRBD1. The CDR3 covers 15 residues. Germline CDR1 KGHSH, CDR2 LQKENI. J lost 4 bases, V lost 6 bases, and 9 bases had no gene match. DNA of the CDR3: TGTGCCAGCTCTCCTGGGCGACAGGGGCCAGATACGCAGTATTTT. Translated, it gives CASSPGRQGPDTQYF.

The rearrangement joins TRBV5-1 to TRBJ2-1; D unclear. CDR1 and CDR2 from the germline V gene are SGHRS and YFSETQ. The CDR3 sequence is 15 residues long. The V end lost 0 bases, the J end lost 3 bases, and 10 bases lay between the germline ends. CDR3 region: CASSLEASYYNEQFF. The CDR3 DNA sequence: TGCGCCAGCAGCTTGGAGGCGAGCTACTACAATGAGCAGTTCTTC.

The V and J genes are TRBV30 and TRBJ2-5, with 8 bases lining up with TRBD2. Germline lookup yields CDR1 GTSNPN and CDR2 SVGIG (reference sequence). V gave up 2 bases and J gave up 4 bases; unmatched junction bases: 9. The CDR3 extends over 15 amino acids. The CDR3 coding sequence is TGTGCCTGGAGTCTCGGGACTAGTCTAGGAGAGACCCAGTACTTC. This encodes CAWSLGTSLGETQYF.

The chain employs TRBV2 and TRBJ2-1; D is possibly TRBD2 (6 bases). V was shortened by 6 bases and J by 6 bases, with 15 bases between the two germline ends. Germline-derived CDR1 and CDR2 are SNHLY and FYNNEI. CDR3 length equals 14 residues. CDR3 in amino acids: CASSGTRGGNEQFF. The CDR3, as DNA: TGTGCCAGCAGCGGGACTCGGGGAGGCAATGAGCAGTTCTTC.

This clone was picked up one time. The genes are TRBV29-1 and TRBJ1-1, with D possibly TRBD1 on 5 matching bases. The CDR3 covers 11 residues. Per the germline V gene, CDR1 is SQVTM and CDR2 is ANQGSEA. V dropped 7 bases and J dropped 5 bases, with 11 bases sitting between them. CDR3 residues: CSAHRGTEAFF. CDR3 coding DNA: TGCAGCGCCCACCGGGGGACTGAAGCTTTCTTT.

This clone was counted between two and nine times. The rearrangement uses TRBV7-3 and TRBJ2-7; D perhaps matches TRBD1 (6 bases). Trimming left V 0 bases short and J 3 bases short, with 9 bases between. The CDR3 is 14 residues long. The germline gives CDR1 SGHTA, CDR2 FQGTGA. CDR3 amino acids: CASSLTGQNYEQYF. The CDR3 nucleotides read TGTGCCAGCAGCTTAACGGGACAAAACTACGAGCAGTACTTC.

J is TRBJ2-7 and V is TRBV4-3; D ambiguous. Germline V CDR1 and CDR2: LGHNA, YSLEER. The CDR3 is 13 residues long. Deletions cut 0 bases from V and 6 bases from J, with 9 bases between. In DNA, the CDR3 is TGCGCCAGCAGCCAAGACTTAAAGCTCGAGCAGTACTTC. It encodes CASSQDLKLEQYF.

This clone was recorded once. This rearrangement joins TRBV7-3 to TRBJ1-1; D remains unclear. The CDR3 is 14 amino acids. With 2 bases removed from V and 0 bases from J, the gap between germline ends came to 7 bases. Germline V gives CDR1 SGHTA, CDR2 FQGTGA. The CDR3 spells CASSLSGLNTEAFF. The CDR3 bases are TGTGCCAGCAGCTTATCTGGTTTGAACACTGAAGCTTTCTTT.

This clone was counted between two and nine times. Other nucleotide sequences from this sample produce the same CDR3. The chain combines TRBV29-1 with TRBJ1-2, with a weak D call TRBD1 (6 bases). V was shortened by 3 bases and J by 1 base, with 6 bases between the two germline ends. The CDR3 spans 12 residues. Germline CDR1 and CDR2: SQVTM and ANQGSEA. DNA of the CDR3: TGCAGCGTTGAGGACAGTAACTATGGCTACACCTTC. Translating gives CSVEDSNYGYTF.

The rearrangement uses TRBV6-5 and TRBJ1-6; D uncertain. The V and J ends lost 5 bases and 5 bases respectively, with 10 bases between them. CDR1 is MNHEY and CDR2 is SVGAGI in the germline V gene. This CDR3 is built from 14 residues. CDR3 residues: CASSPGPDNSPLHF. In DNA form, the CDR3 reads TGTGCCAGCAGTCCGGGCCCTGATAATTCACCCCTCCACTTT.